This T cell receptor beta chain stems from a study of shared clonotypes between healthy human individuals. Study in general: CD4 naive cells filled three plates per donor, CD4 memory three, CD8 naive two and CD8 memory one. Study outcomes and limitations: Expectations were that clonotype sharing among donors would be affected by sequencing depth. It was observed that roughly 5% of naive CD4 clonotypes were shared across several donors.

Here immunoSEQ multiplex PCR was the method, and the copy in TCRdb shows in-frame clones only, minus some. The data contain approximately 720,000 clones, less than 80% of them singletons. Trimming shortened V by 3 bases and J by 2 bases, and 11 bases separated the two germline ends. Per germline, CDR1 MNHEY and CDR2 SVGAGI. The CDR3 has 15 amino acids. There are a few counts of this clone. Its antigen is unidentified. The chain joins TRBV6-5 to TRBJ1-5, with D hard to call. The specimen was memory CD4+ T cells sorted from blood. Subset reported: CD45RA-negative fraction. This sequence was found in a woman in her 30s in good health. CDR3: CASSYRASGNQPQHF. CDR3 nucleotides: TGTGCCAGCAGTTATCGCGCTTCCGGCAATCAGCCCCAGCATTTT.